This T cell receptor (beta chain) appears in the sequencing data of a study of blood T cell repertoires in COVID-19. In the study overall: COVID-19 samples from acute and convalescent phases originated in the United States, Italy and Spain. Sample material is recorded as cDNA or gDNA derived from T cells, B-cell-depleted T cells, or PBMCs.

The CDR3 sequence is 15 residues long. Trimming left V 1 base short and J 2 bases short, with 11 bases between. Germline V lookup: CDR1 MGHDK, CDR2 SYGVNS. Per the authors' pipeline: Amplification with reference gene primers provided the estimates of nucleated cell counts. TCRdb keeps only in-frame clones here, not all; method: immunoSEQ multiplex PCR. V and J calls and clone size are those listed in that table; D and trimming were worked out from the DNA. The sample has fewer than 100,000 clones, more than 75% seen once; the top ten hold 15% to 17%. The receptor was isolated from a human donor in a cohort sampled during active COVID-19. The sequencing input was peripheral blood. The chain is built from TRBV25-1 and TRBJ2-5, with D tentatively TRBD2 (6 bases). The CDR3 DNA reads TGTGCCAGCAGTGAATGGTCGGGGGTTCAAGAGACCCAGTACTTC. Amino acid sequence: CASSEWSGVQETQYF.